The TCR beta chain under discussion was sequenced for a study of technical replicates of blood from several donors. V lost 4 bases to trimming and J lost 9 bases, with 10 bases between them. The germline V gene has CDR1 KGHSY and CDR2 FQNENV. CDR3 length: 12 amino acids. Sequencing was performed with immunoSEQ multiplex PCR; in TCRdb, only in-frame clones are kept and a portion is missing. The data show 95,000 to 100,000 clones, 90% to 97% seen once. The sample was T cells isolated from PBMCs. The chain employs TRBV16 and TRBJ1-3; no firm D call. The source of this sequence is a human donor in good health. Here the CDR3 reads CASSPPGTTIYF. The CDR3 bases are TGTGCCAGCAGCCCGCCGGGTACCACCATATATTTT. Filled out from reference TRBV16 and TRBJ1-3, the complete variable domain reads GEEVAQTPKHLVRGEGQKAKLYCAPIKGHSYVFWYQQVLKNEFKFLISFQNENVFDETGMPKERFSAKCLPNSPCSLEIQATKLEDSAVYFCASSPPGTTIYFGEGSWLTVV.